This TCR beta chain was retrieved from a study of cytomegalovirus exposure and HLA in healthy donors. Study-level background: Approximately 77 million unique TCRs from HLA-typed donors were held in an early release of data.

Overall study results and limits: Later examination showed HLA-associated TCR beta chains had greater clonal expansion than equally common others.

The PCR ran on 60 Vbeta and 13 Jbeta primers. Generated by immunoSEQ multiplex PCR, the TCRdb table keeps only in-frame clones and is missing some. This sample yields under 200,000 clones, of which roughly 84% are seen a single time; roughly 1% belongs to the top ten. As concerns this clone: The antigen is unknown.

In germline, CDR1 is MNHEY, CDR2 SMNVEV (reference sequence). The CDR3 totals 13 residues. The V and J ends lost 10 bases and 4 bases, in that order; junction bases with no gene match: 4. The source material was PBMCs. J is TRBJ2-2 and V is TRBV27; 9 bases agree with TRBD2. The receptor was derived from a man aged 30-40 years in good health and CMV-seronegative. The CDR3 DNA reads TGTGCCACCGGACTAGCGTCCACCGGGGAGCTGTTTTTT. This sequence encodes CATGLASTGELFF.